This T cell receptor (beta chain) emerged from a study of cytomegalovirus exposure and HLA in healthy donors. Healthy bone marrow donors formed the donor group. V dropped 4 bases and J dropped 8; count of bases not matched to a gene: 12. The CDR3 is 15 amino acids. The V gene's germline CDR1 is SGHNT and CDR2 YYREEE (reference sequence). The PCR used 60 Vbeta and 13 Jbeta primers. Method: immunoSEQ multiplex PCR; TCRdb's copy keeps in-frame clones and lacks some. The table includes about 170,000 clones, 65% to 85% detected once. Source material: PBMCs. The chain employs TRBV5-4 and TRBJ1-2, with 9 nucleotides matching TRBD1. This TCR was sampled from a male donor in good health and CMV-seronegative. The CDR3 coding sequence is TGTGCCAGCAGCCCAGGAAGGGACAGGGTGGGCGGCTACACCTTC. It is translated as CASSPGRDRVGGYTF.